This T cell receptor beta chain derives from a study of cytotoxic CD8 clonotypes in ibrutinib-treated CLL. Overall study: Results showed some 24 partial and 2 complete responses; following median roughly 70 months, 14 remained remitted, roughly 12 advanced.

V shed 1 base and J shed 2 bases, with 9 bases lying between them. This CDR3 region has 15 residues. Germline V gene data show CDR1 as MDHEN and CDR2 as SYDVKM. This clone has a single count. The protocol was immunoSEQ multiplex PCR, while the TCRdb copy is restricted to in-frame clones and leaves out a portion. Here the sample spans about 57,000 clones, roughly three fifths being singletons. This specimen consisted of PBMCs, obtained after 24 months of ibrutinib treatment. The clonotype originates from a human donor with chronic lymphocytic leukemia. The chain combines TRBV28 with TRBJ1-5, with D perhaps TRBD1 (5 bases). The CDR3 region has the DNA TGTGCCAGCAGTTTATCCATGGGGGGCAATCAGCCCCAGCATTTT. It codes for CASSLSMGGNQPQHF.